Listed below are T cell receptor beta chains from one sample, sequenced in a study of regulatory T cells in long-lasting Graves disease. TCRdb reanalysed the multiplex PCR reads using MiXCR and keeps one entry per CDR3 protein. The data hold approximately 350,000 distinct CDR3 sequences, with roughly 25% observed a single time. The starting material was peripheral blood mononuclear cells (PBMCs), obtained when the disease was refractory, from a patient treated with antithyroid drugs. These receptors all come from a woman aged 40 to 55 with Graves disease. Each CDR3 is given with its conserved first and last residue. The D gene is left open where the match is weak. Clone size appears in some rows only: once, few, many, or a class for an expanded clone.

d_gene | j_gene | v_gene | abundance | CDR3nt | CDR3aa
TRBD2 | TRBJ2-7 | TRBV15 | . | TGTGCCACCAGCAGCCAAGCCGCTAGCGGGAGATCTGTGTGGTACGAGCAGTACTTC | CATSSQAASGRSVWYEQYF
. | TRBJ2-2 | TRBV27 | . | TGTGCCAGCAGGCAAGGGGCGCGGACCGGGGAGCTGTTTTTT | CASRQGARTGELFF
TRBD1 | TRBJ1-2 | TRBV28 | many | TGTGCCAGCAGTTTGATGGCAGGGGGTATCTATGGCTACACCTTC | CASSLMAGGIYGYTF
. | TRBJ1-3 | TRBV2 | many | TGTGCCAGCAGTGAGCTTGGGGTACTTGGAAACACCATATATTTT | CASSELGVLGNTIYF
TRBD2 | TRBJ2-7 | TRBV5-1 | . | TGCGCCAGCAGCCCGTATTCGAGCGGGAGCGTCGACGAGCAGTACTTC | CASSPYSSGSVDEQYF
. | TRBJ2-5 | TRBV11-2 | many | TGTGCCAGCAGCTTATCCTGGGTAGCGGACATGCAAGAGACCCAGTACTTC | CASSLSWVADMQETQYF
. | TRBJ2-5 | TRBV9 | few | TGTGCCAGCAGCGTAGCTACGCGCACCGGGAGCTTTGGCCAAGAGACCCAGTACTTC | CASSVATRTGSFGQETQYF
. | TRBJ1-4 | TRBV6-5 | many | TGTGCCAGCAGTTGGAGGACGTCGACTAATGAAAAACTGTTTTTT | CASSWRTSTNEKLFF
TRBD1 | TRBJ1-1 | TRBV5-1 | . | TGCGCCAGCACCAGGACAGGGGAATTGAACACTGAAGCTTTCTTT | CASTRTGELNTEAFF
. | TRBJ2-2 | TRBV7-3 | . | TGTGCCAGCAGCTTTTTCGGGACTCATAACACCGGGGAGCTGTTTTTT | CASSFFGTHNTGELFF
. | TRBJ2-7 | TRBV11-2 | many | TGTGCCAGCAGGGGGGCGTCCTACGAGCAGTACTTC | CASRGASYEQYF
TRBD1 | TRBJ1-4 | TRBV18 | few | TGTGCCAGCTCACCCGGACAGGGTAGGGACGAAAAACTGTTTTTT | CASSPGQGRDEKLFF
TRBD2 | TRBJ2-7 | TRBV5-6 | few | TGTGCCAGCAGCCCAGGGGGACTAGCGAAGAGCTCCTACGAGCAGTACTTC | CASSPGGLAKSSYEQYF
. | TRBJ1-5 | TRBV12-3/TRBV12-4 | many | TGTGCCAGCAGTTTATCTCCAGATCAGCCCCAGCATTTT | CASSLSPDQPQHF
TRBD1 | TRBJ2-1 | TRBV18 | . | TGTGCCAGCTCACCACCAACAGGGGGTACTGAGCAGTTCTTC | CASSPPTGGTEQFF
. | TRBJ1-5 | TRBV19 | many | TGTGCCAGCAGTATTTCGGGTAGCAATCAGCCCCAGCATTTT | CASSISGSNQPQHF
. | TRBJ2-7 | TRBV11-2 | . | TGTGCCAGCAGCTCCCGGGACTCTCCCGCCTACGAGCAGTACTTC | CASSSRDSPAYEQYF
TRBD1 | TRBJ1-6 | TRBV11-2 | few | TGTGCCAGCAGCCCCGGGACAGGAGCCTATAATTCACCCCTCCACTTT | CASSPGTGAYNSPLHF
. | TRBJ1-1 | TRBV30 | . | TGTGCCTGGAGTGACCCTGAAGCTTTCTTT | CAWSDPEAFF
TRBD1 | TRBJ1-4 | TRBV7-9 | . | TGTGCCAGCAGCTTAGGGGACAGGTCTAATGAAAAACTGTTTTTT | CASSLGDRSNEKLFF
TRBD1 | TRBJ2-7 | TRBV7-3 | many | TGTGCCAGCAGCTTAATAGCAGGGGGCTCCTACGAGCAGTACTTC | CASSLIAGGSYEQYF
. | TRBJ1-1 | TRBV18 | few | TGTGCCAGCTCACCCCGACAGACAAAGAACACTGAAGCTTTCTTT | CASSPRQTKNTEAFF
. | TRBJ2-2 | TRBV19 | . | TGTGCCAGTAGTATTATTGCTACCGCGAACATCGGGGAGCTGTTTTTT | CASSIIATANIGELFF
. | TRBJ2-3 | TRBV7-2 | few | TGTGCCAGCAGCTTAGGCCCCCCTGGGACCGCGAGAGATACGCAGTATTTT | CASSLGPPGTARDTQYF
. | TRBJ1-2 | TRBV6-9 | few | TGTGCCAGCAGTTCCCGGGGGGGGAATGGCTACACCTTC | CASSSRGGNGYTF
. | TRBJ1-6 | TRBV10-3 | . | TGTGCCATCAGTGAGTTTACGAGGGGGGCGAATTCACCCCTCCACTTT | CAISEFTRGANSPLHF
. | TRBJ2-5 | TRBV28 | many | TGTGCCAGCAGCGGTAGGAGACTCTCGAGGGAGACCCAGTACTTC | CASSGRRLSRETQYF
. | TRBJ1-1 | TRBV9 | . | TGTGCCAGCAGCGCCCCCTCAGGCACTGAAGCTTTCTTT | CASSAPSGTEAFF
. | TRBJ2-2 | TRBV15 | . | TGTGCCACCAGCAGAGAGAAGTGGAGTCTCGATACCGGGGAGCTGTTTTTT | CATSREKWSLDTGELFF
. | TRBJ1-3 | TRBV28 | many | TGTGCCAGCAGTGCACTCGGCTCCTCTGGAAACACCATATATTTT | CASSALGSSGNTIYF
. | TRBJ2-7 | TRBV20-1 | few | TGCAGTGGGGGAGCAGGGAGGATCTACGAGCAGTACTTC | CSGGAGRIYEQYF
TRBD2 | TRBJ2-1 | TRBV2 | . | TGTGCCAGCAGTGATCCCCGGACTAGCGGGCACAATGAGCAGTTCTTC | CASSDPRTSGHNEQFF
. | TRBJ1-1 | TRBV6-2/TRBV6-3 | . | TGTGCCAGCACTCCCTGGGGGGGAGGAACTGAAGCTTTCTTT | CASTPWGGGTEAFF